This TCR beta chain is drawn from a study of CD8+ T cells in alopecia areata. On the study more broadly: Tofacitinib ran 6 to 18 months, followed by 6 months off drug.

Germline V lookup: CDR1 GTSNPN, CDR2 SVGIG (reference sequence). V lost 0 bases, J lost 6 bases, and 8 bases lay in between. This CDR3 has 13 residues. General study results and limits: Whether baseline CD8+ expansion is linked to response remains uncertain, given a single nonresponder. Affected scalp, especially in alopecia totalis/universalis, had a higher clonality than normal scalp did. Patients showed less clear TCR sequence sharing than mice, possibly partly because of HLA diversity.

cDNA serving as the sequencing template came from extracted, reverse transcribed RNA. Sequenced by immunoSEQ multiplex PCR; TCRdb stores in-frame clones only, minus some. The sample holds 180,000 or so clones, roughly 50% seen once. As for this clone: The antigen remains unidentified.

Treatment here: oral pan-JAK inhibitor, 5-10 mg twice daily. Sequencing was performed on CD8+ T cells sorted from blood, taken at week 24, from a patient treated with tofacitinib. This sequence joins TRBV30 and TRBJ2-2; D uncertain. This receptor was obtained from a human donor with alopecia areata. CDR3 sequence: CAWSVAPSGELFF. As DNA, the CDR3 is TGTGCCTGGAGTGTAGCCCCCTCCGGGGAGCTGTTTTTT. Based on the CDR3 plus reference TRBV30 and TRBJ2-2, the full variable domain is SQTIHQWPATLVQPVGSPLSLECTVEGTSNPNLYWYRQAAGRGLQLLFYSVGIGQISSEVPQNLSASRPQDRQFILSSKKLLLSDSGFYLCAWSVAPSGELFFGEGSRLTVL.